This TCR beta chain originates from a study of blood T cell repertoires in COVID-19. Study-level background: Material from acute and convalescent COVID-19 was sourced from the United States, Italy and Spain.

Sequencing used immunoSEQ multiplex PCR; TCRdb keeps in-frame clones, though not all of them. The sample lists 140,000 to 150,000 clones; 70% to 90% were seen once. Participants, about 18 to 100 years old, spanned approximately 25 US areas. CDR3 size: 13 residues. Germline-derived CDR1 and CDR2 are LNHDA and SQIVND (reference sequence). Trimming removed 0 bases at V and 7 bases at J, with 9 bases between. The rearrangement joins TRBV19 to TRBJ1-1; unclear D gene. The receptor was isolated from a woman aged 25 to 39 with acute COVID-19. The sequencing sample was made of PBMCs or T cells enriched from blood (not recorded which). The CDR3 DNA follows: TGTGCCAGTAGTATAGATCGGGAGGTTGAAGCTTTCTTT. It translates to CASSIDREVEAFF.